This T cell receptor (beta chain) was documented in a study of T cells in Graves' hyperthyroidism and ophthalmopathy. The CDR3 runs to 13 residues. Germline CDR1 SGHNT, CDR2 YYREEE (reference sequence). Trimming pared 0 bases from V and 2 bases from J, leaving 5 bases between. Amplified regions were TCR beta CDR3 sequences from RNA transcripts. The HTBI set primed first-round TCR CDR3 RT-PCR. Via MiXCR, TCRdb re-called the multiplex PCR reads, giving one row per CDR3 protein. The sample yields around 800,000 distinct CDR3 sequences, roughly 40% seen once. This clonotype was seen repeatedly, ten times or more. Its antigen is as yet unknown. Study outcomes and limitations: Ophthalmopathy was told apart from stable hyperthyroidism by a 13 V-J model. In blood, most of the thyroid clonotypes expanded above 0.001 were also present.

The hyperthyroidism patients had all been newly diagnosed, and their disease duration was under 2 months. Their ages ranged from 18 to 65 years. Clinicians diagnosed patients from clinical symptoms, serum thyroxine and TRAb, thyroid ultrasound and orbital computed tomography. This clonotype originated in a man in his late teens or twenties with Graves' hyperthyroidism. The sequencing input was blood. J is TRBJ2-5 and V is TRBV5-4, with a tentative D call TRBD2 (5 bases). The CDR3 spells CASSLGEQETQYF. CDR3 DNA sequence: TGTGCCAGCAGCTTGGGGGAGCAAGAGACCCAGTACTTC. Combining the CDR3 with reference TRBV5-4 and TRBJ2-5 gives the whole variable domain ETGVTQSPTHLIKTRGQQVTLRCSSQSGHNTVSWYQQALGQGPQFIFQYYREEENGRGNFPPRFSGLQFPNYSSELNVNALELDDSALYLCASSLGEQETQYFGPGTRLLVL.